This TCR beta chain was identified during a study of T cells after yellow fever vaccination. This clonotype came up a few times. Each CDR3 protein is one row after TCRdb ran MiXCR on the 5' RACE reads. The sample holds about 400,000 distinct CDR3 sequences, around 10% seen once. The ends were cut back, 5 bases at V and 9 bases at J, with 17 bases in the middle. Germline loops: CDR1 SGHTA, CDR2 FQGNSA. This CDR3 contains 14 residues. The origin of this receptor is a man between 18 and 29 years old who received the YFV17D yellow fever vaccine. The specimen was PBMCs, collected on the day of the first yellow fever vaccination. The chain joins TRBV7-2 to TRBJ2-1, with no clear D. The CDR3 is CASSIVVFVGEQFF. The CDR3 DNA is TGTGCCAGCAGCATAGTGGTTTTCGTCGGTGAGCAGTTCTTC.